One and the same sample provided the 24 T cell receptor beta chains below, sequenced in a study of molecular identifiers for immune sequencing clone quantification. TCRdb called the PCR reads again in MiXCR, with one record for every CDR3 protein. The sample consists of about 510,000 distinct CDR3 sequences, 20% to 25% of them appearing once. Sequenced: naive CD8+ T cells from blood, with Jurkat cell RNA spiked in. Described subset: FACS-sorted CD8+CD4-CCR7+CD45RA+ naive T cells. The receptors stem from a human donor in good health. Some libraries in this study had Jurkat cell RNA spiked in.

This clonotype was recorded a few times. V and J are TRBV27 and TRBJ2-3; tentatively, D is TRBD1 (5 bases). The V gene's germline CDR1 is MNHEY and CDR2 SMNVEV (reference sequence). CDR3 length: 13 residues. The germline V and J ends were trimmed by 5 bases and 4 bases, with 10 bases remaining between them. The CDR3 loop is CASSVQGSDTQYF. The CDR3 DNA follows: TGTGCCAGCAGTGTGCAGGGCTCAGATACGCAGTATTTT.

This clonotype has a handful of counts. The rearrangement links TRBV7-2 to TRBJ1-1, with 7 bases lining up with TRBD1. This CDR3 is 14 amino acids long. V trimming: 4 bases; J trimming: 7 bases; junction bases outside the gene matches: 9. In germline, CDR1 is SGHTA, CDR2 FQGNSA. The CDR3 DNA follows: TGTGCCAGCAGCTCTCAGGGGGGGGGAGATGAAGCTTTCTTT. Translating gives CASSSQGGGDEAFF.

This clonotype was seen many times. The gene calls are TRBV7-9 and TRBJ2-7; TRBD2 might be the D (6 bases). The CDR3 is 14 residues long. V was shortened by 8 bases and J by 2 bases, with 16 bases between the two germline ends. The germline V gene encodes CDR1 SEHNR and CDR2 FQNEAQ (reference sequence). The CDR3 here is CASGGSVGTYEQYF. The CDR3 nucleotides read TGTGCCAGCGGGGGGAGCGTTGGCACCTACGAGCAGTACTTC. The whole variable domain, remainder taken from reference TRBV7-9 and TRBJ2-7, is DTGVSQNPRHKITKRGQNVTFRCDPISEHNRLYWYRQTLGQGPEFLTYFQNEAQLEKSRLLSDRFSAERPKGSFSTLEIQRTEQGDSAMYLCASGGSVGTYEQYFGPGTRLTVT.

The V call is TRBV19, the J call TRBJ1-5; 9 bases are shared with TRBD1. Germline CDR1 is LNHDA and CDR2 is SQIVND (reference sequence). V gave up 3 bases and J gave up 5 bases; unmatched junction bases: 2. The CDR3 is 14 amino acids. The CDR3 DNA is TGTGCCAGTAGTATCAACAGGGGGCATCAGCCCCAGCATTTT. Its protein is CASSINRGHQPQHF.

In its sample, this clonotype was seen a few times. J is TRBJ2-7 and V is TRBV28; D remains ambiguous. This CDR3 has 12 residues. Germline CDR1 MDHEN, CDR2 SYDVKM. The V end was cut by 7 bases, the J end by 0 bases, with 7 bases between. The CDR3 loop is CASKQSSYEQYF. In DNA, the CDR3 is TGTGCCAGCAAACAGAGCTCCTACGAGCAGTACTTC.

This clonotype showed up just a few times. The chain carries TRBV24-1 and TRBJ1-1, with a weak D call TRBD1 (5 bases). The CDR3 covers 13 residues. Deletions cut 9 bases from V and 5 bases from J, with 15 bases between. Germline lookup yields CDR1 KGHDR and CDR2 SFDVKD. The DNA of the CDR3 is TGTGCCACCCATTGGGGCGGGTGGACTGAAGCTTTCTTT. This encodes CATHWGGWTEAFF.

The gene calls are TRBV12-3 or TRBV12-4 and TRBJ2-1; 9 positions agree with TRBD2. Trimming took 6 bases from V and 7 from J; bases not matched to a gene: 10. CDR3 length: 15 residues. This CDR3 is CASRTGSGGPNEQFF. As DNA, the CDR3 is TGTGCCAGCAGGACGGGTAGCGGGGGTCCGAATGAGCAGTTCTTC.

Concerning this clonotype: A read error may account for a junction end that differs from germline. The chain recombines TRBV5-1 with TRBJ2-2, with D perhaps TRBD2 (5 bases). The CDR3 totals 15 residues. Germline CDR1 and CDR2: SGHRS and YFSETQ. CDR3 sequence reads: CASSLVVGSTRELFF. CDR3 DNA: TGCGCCAGCAGCTTGGTTGTAGGGAGCACCCGGGAGCTGTTTTTT. Full variable domain (outside the CDR3, taken from reference TRBV5-1 and TRBJ2-2): KAGVTQTPRYLIKTRGQQVTLSCSPISGHRSVSWYQQTPGQGLQFLFEYFSETQRNKGNFPGRFSGRQFSNSRSEMNVSTLELGDSALYLCASSLVVGSTRELFFGEGSRLTVL.

Turning to this clonotype: Since a much larger clone is just one base distant, this may be a read error. The chain joins TRBV19 to TRBJ1-5; 9 bases match TRBD1. Looked up from germline, CDR1 is LNHDA and CDR2 is SQIVND (reference sequence). The V gene end was trimmed by 9 bases and the J gene end by 6 bases; junction bases not matched to a gene: 9. The CDR3 contains 14 residues. The CDR3 bases are TGTGCCAGCTTTCCGGGACAGGGACTTCAGCCCCAGCATTTT. Translating gives CASFPGQGLQPQHF.

This clonotype has more than one count but fewer than ten. The chain has TRBV6-6 and TRBJ2-2; 13 positions match TRBD2. Germline CDR1 and CDR2: MNHNY and SVGAGI (reference sequence). V dropped 8 bases and J dropped 4; count of bases not matched to a gene: 10. There are 17 residues in the CDR3. The DNA of the CDR3 is TGTGCCAGCGGCTGGACTAGCGGGAGAAGGAGCACCGGGGAGCTGTTTTTT. Its translation: CASGWTSGRRSTGELFF.

This clonotype was picked up many times. This rearrangement joins TRBV29-1 to TRBJ2-3; TRBD2 matches at 9 bases. Germline V gene lookup returns CDR1 SQVTM and CDR2 ANQGSEA. The CDR3 consists of 16 residues. The junction had 14 bases not matched to a gene; V was cut back by 4 bases and J by 6 bases. The CDR3 spells CSVGGGGADPLDTQYF. The DNA for the CDR3 is TGCAGCGTTGGGGGCGGGGGGGCCGATCCCTTGGATACGCAGTATTTT.

This clonotype appeared a few times. The chain combines TRBV4-3 with TRBJ2-7; TRBD1 or TRBD2 may be the D gene (5 bases each). The CDR3 is 16 amino acids. Germline CDR1 and CDR2: LGHNA and YSLEER. V was pared by 0 bases and J by 1 base, with 13 bases between. The CDR3, as DNA: TGCGCCAGCAGCCAAGACGTGGGGACGGCATCCTACGAGCAGTACTTC. Translating it yields CASSQDVGTASYEQYF.

Notes on this clonotype: A much larger clone differs by one base, so this may be a read error. The J gene is TRBJ2-7, the V gene TRBV20-1; 7 bases agree with TRBD2. V lost 0 bases to trimming and J lost 9 bases; unmatched junction nucleotides: 2. The CDR3 spans 11 residues. CDR1 is DFQATT and CDR2 is SNEGSKA in the germline V gene (reference sequence). The DNA of the CDR3 is TGCAGTGCTAGAGATTGGGAGGGGCAGTACTTC. Its protein is CSARDWEGQYF.

A remark on this clonotype: A much larger clone is a single base away; this may be a read error. The V gene is TRBV4-1, the J gene TRBJ2-5; D is unclear. CDR1 and CDR2 from the germline V gene are MGHRA and YSYEKL. V lost 2 bases and J lost 3, with 13 bases in between. The CDR3 runs 15 residues. The CDR3 loop reads CASSQLNSKKETQYF. The DNA for the CDR3 is TGCGCCAGCAGCCAACTCAACAGCAAAAAAGAGACCCAGTACTTC.

This chain uses TRBV4-3 with TRBJ2-7; TRBD1 matches 7 bases. The CDR3 sequence is 15 residues long. Germline CDR1 reads LGHNA; CDR2 reads YSLEER. V lost 1 base to trimming and J lost 1 base; unmatched junction nucleotides: 4. The CDR3: CASSQGQGNSYEQYF. CDR3 nucleotide sequence: TGCGCCAGCAGCCAAGGACAGGGTAATTCCTACGAGCAGTACTTC.

On this clonotype itself: Given a much more abundant clone one base away, this may be a read error. The gene calls are TRBV12-3 or TRBV12-4 and TRBJ1-5; D not resolved. The CDR3 runs to 12 residues. The germline V and J ends were trimmed by 5 bases and 7 bases, with 9 bases remaining between them. CDR3 sequence reads: CASSGMGQPQHF. CDR3 bases: TGTGCCAGCAGTGGAATGGGACAGCCCCAGCATTTT.

This clonotype has only a few counts. The chain employs TRBV2 and TRBJ2-1; 7 bases are shared with TRBD1. V shed 2 bases, J shed 7 bases, and the junction held 5 bases outside the gene matches. The V gene's germline CDR1 is SNHLY and CDR2 FYNNEI. The CDR3 consists of 14 residues. The CDR3 nucleotides read TGTGCCAGCAGTGAAACAGGGGAGTGGAATGAGCAGTTCTTC. It translates to CASSETGEWNEQFF.

Concerning this clonotype: A much more abundant neighbour one base away suggests this may be a read error. The chain employs TRBV25-1 and TRBJ1-6, with D maybe TRBD1 (6 bases). Germline CDR1 reads MGHDK; CDR2 reads SYGVNS. The CDR3 has 15 residues. CDR3: CASSDRTGINSPFHF. Here the CDR3 DNA reads TGTGCCAGCAGTGACCGCACAGGGATCAATTCACCCTTCCACTTT.

This clonotype was found many times. The J gene is TRBJ2-7, the V gene TRBV5-6; D not certain. CDR1 is SGHDT and CDR2 is YYEEEE in the germline V gene. Between the trimmed V and J ends, which lost 0 bases and 6 bases, there was a span of 4 bases. The CDR3 consists of 11 residues. The CDR3 DNA reads as TGTGCCAGCAGCTTGGTCGGCGAGCAGTACTTC. Residues: CASSLVGEQYF. Full variable domain (missing parts from reference TRBV5-6 and TRBJ2-7): DAGVTQSPTHLIKTRGQQVTLRCSPKSGHDTVSWYQQALGQGPQFIFQYYEEEERQRGNFPDRFSGHQFPNYSSELNVNALLLGDSALYLCASSLVGEQYFGPGTRLTVT.

This clonotype was found a few times. V and J are TRBV11-2 and TRBJ2-1, with D possibly matching TRBD1 (5 bases). Germline V gene lookup returns CDR1 SGHAT and CDR2 FQNNGV. There are 15 residues in the CDR3. The V end was cut by 2 bases, the J end by 7 bases, with 15 bases between. DNA of the CDR3: TGTGCCAGCAGCTTAACCGTCGGACATTTAAATGAGCAGTTCTTC. This codes for CASSLTVGHLNEQFF.

This clonotype was counted many times. The chain joins TRBV28 to TRBJ1-4; D is unresolved. The CDR3 totals 15 residues. Germline V lookup: CDR1 MDHEN, CDR2 SYDVKM. V was trimmed by 11 bases and J by 0 bases, leaving 16 bases between them. CDR3: CASSDPYATNEKLFF. In DNA, the CDR3 is TGTGCCTCCTCTGATCCCTACGCAACTAATGAAAAACTGTTTTTT.

In the case of this clonotype: With a much larger clone just one base away, this may be a read error. CDR3 loop: CASSLPRTRTVGNAIYF. For the CDR3, the DNA is TGTGCCAGCAGCTTACCGCGCACCAGGACAGTAGGAAACGCCATATATTTT. The chain recombines TRBV7-9 with TRBJ1-3, with D possibly being TRBD1 (6 bases). CDR3 size: 17 residues. CDR1 SEHNR and CDR2 FQNEAQ come from the germline V gene (reference sequence).

This clonotype was detected ten times or more. V is TRBV30 and J is TRBJ2-5; perhaps TRBD1 as D (6 bases). V was clipped by 3 bases and J by 3 bases, with 17 bases between them. The CDR3 consists of 15 residues. From germline, CDR1 is GTSNPN and CDR2 SVGIG (reference sequence). DNA for the CDR3: TGTGCCTGGAGCGTCTTCCGGGACACAGAAGAGACCCAGTACTTC. Translation gives CAWSVFRDTEETQYF.

This clonotype was found many times. The chain couples TRBV7-9 to TRBJ1-5, with no clear D. CDR3 length equals 14 residues. Trimming left V 6 bases short and J 4 bases short, with 13 bases between. Germline-derived CDR1 and CDR2 are SEHNR and FQNEAQ (reference sequence). The CDR3 nucleotides read TGTGCCAGCAGTTTATCTTCTGGGAATCAGCCCCAGCATTTT. Encoded protein: CASSLSSGNQPQHF.